The next 25 T cell receptor beta chains were all read from a single sample in a study of blood T cell repertoires in COVID-19. Method: immunoSEQ multiplex PCR; TCRdb's copy keeps in-frame clones and lacks some. The repertoire holds tens of thousands of clones, with roughly 88% as singletons. The sample taken for sequencing was peripheral blood. These receptors were collected from a man aged 18 to 30 with COVID-19, enrolled during active disease.

CDR3 in DNA: TGTGCCAGCAGCCAAGATAGGGGCAGGGCGGACGAGCAGTACTTC. Amino acid sequence: CASSQDRGRADEQYF. This chain uses TRBV3-1 (or the pseudogene TRBV3-2) with TRBJ2-7; D is possibly TRBD1 (5 bases). The CDR3 contains 15 residues. V gave up 0 bases and J gave up 5 bases, with 14 bases separating them. CDR1 is LGHDT, CDR2 YNNKEL, per germline (reference sequence).

This clone was observed a few times. The V call is TRBV30, the J call TRBJ1-6, with TRBD1 identical over 9 bases. The V gene's germline CDR1 is GTSNPN and CDR2 SVGIG (reference sequence). The ends lost 2 bases at V and 9 bases at J; junction bases unmatched: 8. CDR3 length equals 15 residues. The CDR3, as DNA: TGTGCCTGGAGTAGGGGACAGGGTATACGTTCACCCCTCCACTTT. This encodes CAWSRGQGIRSPLHF.

The CDR3: CASSSATGWRSEQYF. DNA for the CDR3: TGTGCCAGCAGCTCCGCGACAGGGTGGAGAAGTGAGCAGTACTTC. The rearrangement links TRBV7-6 to TRBJ2-7; 7 bases line up with TRBD1. V gave up 4 bases and J gave up 7 bases; unmatched junction bases: 13. Germline assignment: CDR1 SGHVS and CDR2 FNYEAQ. The CDR3 covers 15 residues.

The gene calls are TRBV7-9 and TRBJ2-3, with TRBD1 matching 9 bases. The V and J ends lost 1 base and 4 bases, in that order; junction bases with no gene match: 9. Germline loops: CDR1 SEHNR, CDR2 FQNEAQ (reference sequence). The CDR3 consists of 17 residues. DNA of the CDR3: TGTGCCAGCAGCTTAGGAATCTCGGGACAGGGTCCAGATACGCAGTATTTT. Translation: CASSLGISGQGPDTQYF.

Comment on this clone: Other DNA sequences from this sample encode an identical CDR3 as well. The chain links TRBV7-9 to TRBJ2-3, with a weak D call TRBD2 (6 bases). CDR3 size: 14 residues. V lost 3 bases and J 5 bases, leaving 12 bases between the germline ends. Germline V gene sequence: CDR1 SEHNR, CDR2 FQNEAQ (reference sequence). In nucleotides, the CDR3 is TGTGCCAGCAGCTTTCGGGGGATGGGAGATACGCAGTATTTT. Protein sequence: CASSFRGMGDTQYF.

The sample holds one count of this clone. The chain has TRBV9 and TRBJ2-7; a weak D match, TRBD2 (5 bases). The germline V gene encodes CDR1 SGDLS and CDR2 YYNGEE. CDR3 length: 13 residues. V dropped 6 bases and J dropped 4 bases, with 14 bases sitting between them. CDR3 in DNA: TGTGCCAGCAACCAGGAGGAAGGGTACGAGCAGTACTTC. This sequence encodes CASNQEEGYEQYF.

V usage is TRBV9 and J usage is TRBJ2-1; D possibly corresponds to TRBD2 (5 bases). Looked up from germline, CDR1 is SGDLS and CDR2 is YYNGEE. Trimming removed 1 base at V and 0 bases at J, with 11 bases between. The CDR3 runs to 16 residues. CDR3 coding DNA: TGTGCCAGCAGCGTAAATCCGGGGAGCTCCTACAATGAGCAGTTCTTC. Protein sequence: CASSVNPGSSYNEQFF.

This clone was detected only once. CDR3 nucleotide sequence: TGCGCCAGCAGCTTGGTAGAGGGTCTAGCCAAAAACATTCAGTACTTC. Amino acids: CASSLVEGLAKNIQYF. The genes are TRBV5-1 and TRBJ2-4; D is possibly TRBD2 (5 bases). Per germline, CDR1 SGHRS and CDR2 YFSETQ. The CDR3 runs to 16 residues. Trimming shortened V by 0 bases and J by 0 bases, and 10 bases separated the two germline ends. The full variable domain, its missing parts supplied by reference TRBV5-1 and TRBJ2-4, is KAGVTQTPRYLIKTRGQQVTLSCSPISGHRSVSWYQQTPGQGLQFLFEYFSETQRNKGNFPGRFSGRQFSNSRSEMNVSTLELGDSALYLCASSLVEGLAKNIQYFGAGTRLSVL.

CDR3 in amino acids: CAWSVQGVNEKLFF. The CDR3 DNA follows: TGTGCCTGGAGTGTACAGGGAGTCAATGAAAAACTGTTTTTT. This chain joins TRBV30 and TRBJ1-4, with D tentatively TRBD1 (6 bases). The germline CDR1 and CDR2 sequences are GTSNPN and SVGIG (reference sequence). V lost 0 bases, J lost 5 bases, and 10 bases lay in between. There are 14 residues in the CDR3.

The chain carries TRBV3-1 (or the pseudogene TRBV3-2) and TRBJ1-3, with 8 bases aligning to TRBD1. The V gene's germline CDR1 is LGHDT and CDR2 YNNKEL (reference sequence). J was trimmed by 0 bases and V by 4 bases; bases with no gene match: 5. This CDR3 is built from 16 residues. The CDR3 sequence: CASSPLTGVSGNTIYF. The DNA for the CDR3 is TGTGCCAGCAGCCCTTTGACAGGGGTCTCTGGAAACACCATATATTTT.

This chain links TRBV28 with TRBJ1-4; TRBD1 agrees at 7 bases. Germline V gives CDR1 MDHEN, CDR2 SYDVKM. The CDR3 is 16 residues long. Trimming took 4 bases from V and 4 from J; bases not matched to a gene: 9. The CDR3 DNA sequence: TGTGCCAGCAGTTCGGAGACAGGGTGGGGTAATGAAAAACTGTTTTTT. Translated: CASSSETGWGNEKLFF.

This clone was counted a few times. The V call is TRBV4-1, the J call TRBJ2-1, with 8 bases fitting TRBD2. Germline V gene data show CDR1 as MGHRA and CDR2 as YSYEKL. Trimming at V came to 6 bases and at J to 5 bases, leaving 9 bases not matched to a gene. The CDR3 is 15 residues long. CDR3 in DNA: TGCGCCAGCAGTAGAAGCGGGAGACTAGACAATGAGCAGTTCTTC. Amino acids: CASSRSGRLDNEQFF.

This rearrangement joins TRBV4-1 to TRBJ1-2, with D perhaps matching TRBD1 (5 bases). V was trimmed by 6 bases and J by 2 bases, leaving 16 bases between them. CDR1 is MGHRA, CDR2 YSYEKL, per germline. The CDR3 loop spans 15 amino acids. The CDR3 sequence: CASRPGGALNYGYTF. The CDR3, as DNA: TGCGCCAGCAGACCCGGTGGGGCCCTAAACTATGGCTACACCTTC.

This clone was seen a few times. V and J are TRBV10-3 and TRBJ2-7; 7 nucleotides agree with TRBD1. The CDR3 covers 11 residues. CDR1 ENHRY and CDR2 SYGVKD come from the germline V gene. The ends lost 8 bases at V and 3 bases at J; junction bases unmatched: 1. As DNA, the CDR3 is TGTGCCATCGGGGACAGCTACGAGCAGTACTTC. As protein: CAIGDSYEQYF.

About this clone itself: An end of the junction does not agree with germline; a read error may underlie this. The J gene is TRBJ1-2, the V gene TRBV19; 8 bases fit TRBD1. CDR1 is LNHDA, CDR2 SQIVND, per germline (reference sequence). The CDR3 sequence is 15 residues long. CDR3 residues: CASSISGGLSYGHTF. As DNA, the CDR3 is TGTGCCAGTAGTATTTCAGGGGGCTTGAGCTATGGCCACACCTTC.

Only one count was recorded for this clone. The J gene is TRBJ2-3, the V gene TRBV5-1; D possibly corresponds to TRBD1 (5 bases). CDR3 length: 18 residues. CDR1 and CDR2 from the germline V gene are SGHRS and YFSETQ. V gave up 3 bases and J gave up 0 bases, with 20 bases separating them. CDR3: CASSSTPSTDLSTDTQYF. The CDR3 nucleotides are TGCGCCAGCAGCTCCACTCCTTCGACAGACCTTAGCACAGATACGCAGTATTTT. Complete variable domain (other parts from reference TRBV5-1 and TRBJ2-3): KAGVTQTPRYLIKTRGQQVTLSCSPISGHRSVSWYQQTPGQGLQFLFEYFSETQRNKGNFPGRFSGRQFSNSRSEMNVSTLELGDSALYLCASSSTPSTDLSTDTQYFGPGTRLTVL.

The chain combines TRBV19 with TRBJ2-5, with TRBD2 matching over 10 bases. Unmatched junction bases numbered 7, after V lost 4 bases and J lost 5 bases. Per germline, CDR1 LNHDA and CDR2 SQIVND (reference sequence). The CDR3 is 15 residues long. The DNA of the CDR3 is TGTGCCAGTAGTACCCCGGGACTAGCGTGGGAGACCCAGTACTTC. Translated, it gives CASSTPGLAWETQYF.

The chain uses TRBV27 and TRBJ2-7; 8 bases match TRBD2. From germline, CDR1 is MNHEY and CDR2 SMNVEV (reference sequence). This CDR3 has 14 amino acids. Trimming took 7 bases from V and 7 from J; bases not matched to a gene: 12. CDR3 sequence reads: CASMPGGGPREQYF. The CDR3 nucleotides are TGTGCCAGCATGCCGGGGGGGGGTCCCCGAGAGCAGTACTTC.

This sequence joins TRBV5-6 and TRBJ1-5; D is unresolved. Trimming took off 0 bases at V and 0 bases at J, with 13 bases between the two ends. CDR1 and CDR2 (germline): SGHDT, YYEEEE. This CDR3 spans 17 amino acids. The chain's CDR3 is CASSLAGSGYSNQPQHF. The CDR3 DNA reads TGTGCCAGCAGCTTGGCCGGGTCCGGTTATAGCAATCAGCCCCAGCATTTT.

The chain employs TRBV5-4 and TRBJ2-1; D perhaps matches TRBD2 (5 bases). The CDR3 is 16 amino acids. Trimming left V 1 base short and J 2 bases short, with 13 bases between. Germline CDR1 and CDR2: SGHNT and YYREEE (reference sequence). The CDR3 here is CASSLSVARTYNEQFF. The DNA for the CDR3 is TGTGCCAGCAGCTTGTCGGTAGCGAGGACCTACAATGAGCAGTTCTTC.

The chain uses TRBV11-3 and TRBJ2-5; 7 nucleotides align to TRBD1. The CDR3 is 15 residues long. CDR1 and CDR2 from the germline V gene are SGHNT and YENEEA. Trimming at V came to 5 bases and at J to 4 bases, leaving 10 bases not matched to a gene. For the CDR3, the DNA is TGTGCCAGCAGCCTCGGGACAGAGGAAGGAGAGACCCAGTACTTC. Protein sequence: CASSLGTEEGETQYF. Variable domain in full (rest from reference TRBV11-3 and TRBJ2-5): EAGVVQSPRYKIIEKKQPVAFWCNPISGHNTLYWYLQNLGQGPELLIRYENEEAVDDSQLPKDRFSAERLKGVDSTLKIQPAELGDSAVYLCASSLGTEEGETQYFGPGTRLLVL.

The sample holds a few counts of this clone. V usage is TRBV27 and J usage is TRBJ1-1, with D uncertain. Trimming cost V 1 base and J 2 bases, with 8 bases left between them. The CDR3 runs 14 residues. Germline-derived CDR1 and CDR2 are MNHEY and SMNVEV (reference sequence). The CDR3 loop is CASSLYRGNTEAFF. CDR3 nucleotide sequence: TGTGCCAGCAGTTTATATCGGGGTAACACTGAAGCTTTCTTT.

The chain joins TRBV9 to TRBJ2-1, with TRBD2 matching over 7 bases. Germline lookup yields CDR1 SGDLS and CDR2 YYNGEE. This CDR3 has 14 amino acids. V trimming: 0 bases; J trimming: 6 bases; junction bases outside the gene matches: 3. CDR3 in amino acids: CASSVGGRGNEQFF. The CDR3 region has the DNA TGTGCCAGCAGCGTAGGAGGGAGGGGCAATGAGCAGTTCTTC.

The rearrangement links TRBV5-1 to TRBJ2-2; TRBD1 agrees at 8 bases. With 0 bases clipped from V and 1 base from J, the junction kept 5 bases outside the gene matches. Germline V gene data show CDR1 as SGHRS and CDR2 as YFSETQ. The length of the CDR3 is 17 residues. CDR3 in DNA: TGCGCCAGCAGCTTGGCCAAGGGACAGGTGAACACCGGGGAGCTGTTTTTT. Translation: CASSLAKGQVNTGELFF.

V gene TRBV9 combines with J gene TRBJ1-2, with a tentative D call TRBD1 (5 bases). Germline CDR1 and CDR2: SGDLS and YYNGEE. The CDR3 runs to 12 residues. V shed 6 bases and J shed 6 bases, with 12 bases lying between them. The CDR3 DNA reads as TGTGCCAGCATGGGGGGAGGGAATGGCTACACCTTC. Amino acids: CASMGGGNGYTF.